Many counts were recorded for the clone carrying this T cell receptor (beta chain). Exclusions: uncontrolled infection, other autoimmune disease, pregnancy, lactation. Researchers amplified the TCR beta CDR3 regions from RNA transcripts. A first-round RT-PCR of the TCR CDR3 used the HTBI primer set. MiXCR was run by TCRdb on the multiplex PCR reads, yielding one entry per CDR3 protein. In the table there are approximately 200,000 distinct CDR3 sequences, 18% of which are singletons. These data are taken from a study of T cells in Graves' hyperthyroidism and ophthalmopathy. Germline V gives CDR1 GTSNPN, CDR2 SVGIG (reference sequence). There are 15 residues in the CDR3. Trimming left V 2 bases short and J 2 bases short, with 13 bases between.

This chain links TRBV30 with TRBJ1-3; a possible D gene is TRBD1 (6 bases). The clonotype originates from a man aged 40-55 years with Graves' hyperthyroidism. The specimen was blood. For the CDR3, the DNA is TGTGCCTGGAGTTATACAGGGAGCCCTGGAAACACCATATATTTT. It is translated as CAWSYTGSPGNTIYF.